These T cell receptor beta chains were read from a single sample in a study of T-cell reconstitution after alpha-beta-depleted transplantation in children. Each CDR3 protein gets one entry after TCRdb re-called the PCR reads with MiXCR. The table has 200,000 or so distinct CDR3 sequences, approximately 6.8% seen once. The material was PBMCs, obtained before TCRalphabeta/CD19-depleted stem cell transplant. The receptors here all came from a girl younger than two with combined immunodeficiency, due to receive a stem cell transplant. CDR3s include the opening cysteine and the closing phenylalanine or tryptophan. The D gene is left open where the match is weak. Size is omitted from some rows. Given values are once, few, many or a class for expanded clones.

abundance: many
v_gene: TRBV5-1
j_gene: TRBJ2-3
d_gene: NA
CDR3nt: TGCGCCAGCAAGCTTCCAGCGGATTTAGATACGCAGTATTTT
CDR3aa: CASKLPADLDTQYF

abundance: many
v_gene: TRBV5-1
j_gene: TRBJ1-5
d_gene: NA
CDR3nt: TGCGCCGGTCAACCGGGCAGTGATCAGCCCCAGCATTTT
CDR3aa: CAGQPGSDQPQHF

abundance: many
v_gene: TRBV21-1
j_gene: TRBJ2-5
d_gene: NA
CDR3nt: TGTGCCAGCAGCAAAGCCCCGGACTATACTCAAGAGACCCAGTACTTC
CDR3aa: CASSKAPDYTQETQYF

abundance: many
v_gene: TRBV12-3/TRBV12-4
j_gene: TRBJ2-1
d_gene: NA
CDR3nt: TGTGCCAGCAGTTTAGGCGCGCTAGTCCACTTCTTC
CDR3aa: CASSLGALVHFF

abundance: many
v_gene: TRBV28
j_gene: TRBJ2-7
d_gene: TRBD2
CDR3nt: TGTGCCAGCAGTGGGCTAGCGGGAGACTACGAGCAGTACTTC
CDR3aa: CASSGLAGDYEQYF

abundance: NA
v_gene: TRBV6-5
j_gene: TRBJ2-1
d_gene: NA
CDR3nt: TGTGCCAGCACAATGGGGGGCAATGAGCAGTTCTTC
CDR3aa: CASTMGGNEQFF

abundance: many
v_gene: TRBV12-3/TRBV12-4
j_gene: TRBJ1-1
d_gene: NA
CDR3nt: TGTGCCAGCAGTTTGGACAGCGACCTGAACACTGAAGCTTTCTTT
CDR3aa: CASSLDSDLNTEAFF

abundance: NA
v_gene: TRBV5-1
j_gene: TRBJ2-3
d_gene: TRBD1
CDR3nt: TGCGCCAGCAGCTTGGCCGGCAGGGGGCAAGGGACGCAGTATTTT
CDR3aa: CASSLAGRGQGTQYF

abundance: many
v_gene: TRBV10-3
j_gene: TRBJ2-5
d_gene: NA
CDR3nt: TGTGCCATCAGTGAGTCAAGGGGGCAAGAGACCCAGTACTTC
CDR3aa: CAISESRGQETQYF

abundance: many
v_gene: TRBV28
j_gene: TRBJ2-7
d_gene: NA
CDR3nt: TGTGCCAGCAGTTCCTTTTTTTATGGAGAAGGGTACGAGCAGTACTTC
CDR3aa: CASSSFFYGEGYEQYF

abundance: many
v_gene: TRBV7-2
j_gene: TRBJ2-1
d_gene: NA
CDR3nt: TGTGCCAGCAGCTTAGGATCTAGCTCCTACAATGAGCAGTTCTTC
CDR3aa: CASSLGSSSYNEQFF

abundance: few
v_gene: TRBV7-2
j_gene: TRBJ2-1
d_gene: NA
CDR3nt: TGTGCCAGCAGACCGGACGGCATCTCCTACAATGAGCAGTTCTTC
CDR3aa: CASRPDGISYNEQFF

abundance: many
v_gene: TRBV4-3
j_gene: TRBJ2-1
d_gene: NA
CDR3nt: TGCGCCAGCAGCCAAGATATTCGGGGATACTACAATGAGCAGTTCTTC
CDR3aa: CASSQDIRGYYNEQFF

abundance: many
v_gene: TRBV5-1
j_gene: TRBJ1-1
d_gene: TRBD1
CDR3nt: TGCGCCAGCAGCTTACGTGACAGGGCGAACACTGAAGCTTTCTTT
CDR3aa: CASSLRDRANTEAFF

abundance: many
v_gene: TRBV29-1
j_gene: TRBJ2-7
d_gene: NA
CDR3nt: TGCAGCGTTTTTGGAGGGCTTCAGGACGAGCAGTACTTC
CDR3aa: CSVFGGLQDEQYF

abundance: few
v_gene: TRBV7-9
j_gene: TRBJ1-4
d_gene: NA
CDR3nt: TGTGCCAGCAGCTCCGGGCCGGAGGCGTTTAATGAAAAACTGTTTTTT
CDR3aa: CASSSGPEAFNEKLFF

abundance: many
v_gene: TRBV10-3
j_gene: TRBJ2-1
d_gene: TRBD2
CDR3nt: TGTGCCATCAGTGTGTGGCGGGAGGGTTACAATGAGCAGTTCTTC
CDR3aa: CAISVWREGYNEQFF

abundance: many
v_gene: TRBV12-3/TRBV12-4
j_gene: TRBJ1-3
d_gene: NA
CDR3nt: TGTGCCAGCAGCCGACGGGGACTCTCGGGGCCTGGAAACACCATATATTTT
CDR3aa: CASSRRGLSGPGNTIYF

abundance: many
v_gene: TRBV6-5
j_gene: TRBJ2-1
d_gene: NA
CDR3nt: TGTGCCAGCAGTTACAGGGGGAACAATGAGCAGTTCTTC
CDR3aa: CASSYRGNNEQFF

abundance: NA
v_gene: TRBV3-1
j_gene: TRBJ2-1
d_gene: NA
CDR3nt: TGTGCCTGCACCAAAGTACGACTAGGGTCCAGATACAATGAGCAGTTCTTC
CDR3aa: CACTKVRLGSRYNEQFF

abundance: many
v_gene: TRBV7-3
j_gene: TRBJ2-1
d_gene: NA
CDR3nt: TGTGCCAGCAGCTTATATCGGAACGACAATGAGCAGTTCTTC
CDR3aa: CASSLYRNDNEQFF

abundance: many
v_gene: TRBV12-3/TRBV12-4
j_gene: TRBJ2-7
d_gene: TRBD2
CDR3nt: TGTGCCAGCAGAACCGGACTAGCGGGGGACTACGAGCAGTACTTC
CDR3aa: CASRTGLAGDYEQYF

abundance: many
v_gene: TRBV5-1
j_gene: TRBJ2-4
d_gene: TRBD1
CDR3nt: TGCGCCAGCAGCCCGGGACAGATAAACATTCAGTACTTC
CDR3aa: CASSPGQINIQYF

abundance: many
v_gene: TRBV10-3
j_gene: TRBJ1-2
d_gene: NA
CDR3nt: TGTGCCATCAGGAGATATGGGACACCTTATGGCTACACCTTC
CDR3aa: CAIRRYGTPYGYTF

abundance: many
v_gene: TRBV20-1
j_gene: TRBJ2-2
d_gene: TRBD1
CDR3nt: TGCAGTGCTGGGCTGGGACAGGGGGCTTTCGGGGAGCTGTTTTTT
CDR3aa: CSAGLGQGAFGELFF

abundance: NA
v_gene: TRBV4-2
j_gene: TRBJ1-1
d_gene: NA
CDR3nt: TGTGTCAGCAGCCAAGATTGGGGAACTGAAGCTTTCTTT
CDR3aa: CVSSQDWGTEAFF

abundance: many
v_gene: TRBV5-6
j_gene: TRBJ2-1
d_gene: TRBD2
CDR3nt: TGTGCCAGCAGCTTGGCAGGGTACGGGGGGAGCTCCTACAATGAGCAGTTCTTC
CDR3aa: CASSLAGYGGSSYNEQFF

abundance: many
v_gene: TRBV3-1
j_gene: TRBJ2-1
d_gene: TRBD2
CDR3nt: TGTGCCAGCAGCCAGCTAGCCGGGACTAGCCGGTACAATGAGCAGTTCTTC
CDR3aa: CASSQLAGTSRYNEQFF

abundance: many
v_gene: TRBV12-3/TRBV12-4
j_gene: TRBJ2-7
d_gene: TRBD2
CDR3nt: TGTGCCAGCAGTCCAGAGGGCGGGAGAGTCCACGAGCAGTACTTC
CDR3aa: CASSPEGGRVHEQYF

abundance: many
v_gene: TRBV11-2
j_gene: TRBJ2-3
d_gene: TRBD2
CDR3nt: TGTGCCAGCAGCGCCCTCGGGAGGGTGGGCACAGATACGCAGTATTTT
CDR3aa: CASSALGRVGTDTQYF

abundance: many
v_gene: TRBV7-8
j_gene: TRBJ2-7
d_gene: NA
CDR3nt: TGTGCCAGCAGCCCTAGCAGCCTGAGGGCCTACGAGCAGTACTTC
CDR3aa: CASSPSSLRAYEQYF

abundance: many
v_gene: TRBV29-1
j_gene: TRBJ2-1
d_gene: NA
CDR3nt: TGCAGCCCCGCTTTACTCTACTCCTACAATGAGCAGTTCTTC
CDR3aa: CSPALLYSYNEQFF

abundance: many
v_gene: TRBV12-3/TRBV12-4
j_gene: TRBJ1-2
d_gene: NA
CDR3nt: TGTGCCAGCAGTCCGTACGGGACGTATGATGGCTACACCTTC
CDR3aa: CASSPYGTYDGYTF